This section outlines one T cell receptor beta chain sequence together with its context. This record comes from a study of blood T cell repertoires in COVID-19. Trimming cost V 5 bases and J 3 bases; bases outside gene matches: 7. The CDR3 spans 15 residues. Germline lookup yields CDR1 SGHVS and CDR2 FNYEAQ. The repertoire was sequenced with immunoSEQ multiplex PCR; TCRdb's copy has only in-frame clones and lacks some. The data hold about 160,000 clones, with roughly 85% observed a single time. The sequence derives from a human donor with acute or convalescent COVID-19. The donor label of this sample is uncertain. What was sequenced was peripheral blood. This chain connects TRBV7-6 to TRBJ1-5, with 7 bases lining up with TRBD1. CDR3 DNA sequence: TGTGCCAGCAGCCGAAATACAGGGGACAATCAGCCCCAGCATTTT. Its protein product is CASSRNTGDNQPQHF.